This T cell receptor (beta chain) was documented in a study of cytomegalovirus exposure and HLA in healthy donors. Study observations and caveats: When analyzed later, the rates of TCR association showed variation by HLA locus, with DRB1 the most and HLA-C the fewest.

The CDR3 sequence is 13 residues long. Germline V gene lookup returns CDR1 SGDLS and CDR2 YYNGEE. The V and J ends lost 2 bases and 8 bases respectively, with 11 bases between them. As for this clone: Antigen specificity is unknown.

The PCR made use of 60 Vbeta and 13 Jbeta primers. Generated by immunoSEQ multiplex PCR, the TCRdb table keeps only in-frame clones and is missing some. This sample has about 150,000 clones; roughly four fifths occur once, and the top ten carry under 5%. Material: PBMCs. This TCR was sampled from a girl between 5 and 17 years old in good health and CMV-seropositive. The rearrangement uses TRBV9 and TRBJ2-1; maybe TRBD2 (5 bases). The CDR3 is CASSVTSGYEQFF. For the CDR3, the DNA is TGTGCCAGCAGCGTCACTAGTGGTTATGAGCAGTTCTTC.